One sample yielded the 4 T cell receptor beta chains listed below, sequenced in a study of breast tumors, draining lymph nodes, adjacent tissues listed by TCRdb under 2016. Libraries were made using multiplex PCR. The data were produced on an Illumina HiSeq 2000. The public reads were quality trimmed at Q25 with fastp and then assembled into clones with MiXCR by TCRdb, keeping productive beta chains. Identical CDR3 protein sequences are pooled into one entry, listed with their most common genes and DNA. This sample is represented by tens of thousands of distinct CDR3 sequences; approximately 60% of them were singletons. The leading ten clones occupy 19% of the sample. The specimen sequenced was tumor-adjacent breast tissue. The receptor source for this set is a female donor with breast cancer. Some clones in this sample may be carry-over from other donors' samples.

V and J are TRBV7-3 and TRBJ2-7; TRBD2 matches at 13 bases. Germline V gives CDR1 SGHTA, CDR2 FQGTGA. CDR3 length equals 18 residues. With V trimmed by 1 base and J by 3 bases, 9 bases remained unmatched. The CDR3 coding sequence is TGTGCCAGCAGCTTAAATGGGTTGACTAGCGGGGGGAGCTACGAGCAGTACTTC. Translation gives CASSLNGLTSGGSYEQYF.

This sequence joins TRBV7-8 and TRBJ2-7; D may match TRBD1 or TRBD2 (5 bases each). The CDR3 has 15 residues. V lost 2 bases and J lost 2, with 13 bases in between. Germline V gives CDR1 SGHVS, CDR2 FQNEAQ. The CDR3 coding sequence is TGTGCCAGCAGCTTACGAGGGGTCGGGACCTACGAGCAGTACTTC. Translation gives CASSLRGVGTYEQYF.

The gene calls are TRBV6-5 and TRBJ2-1; the D gene is possibly TRBD1 (5 bases). From germline, CDR1 is MNHEY and CDR2 SVGAGI. V was pared by 6 bases and J by 3 bases, with 12 bases between. The CDR3 loop spans 14 amino acids. CDR3 DNA sequence: TGTGCCAGCAGCAGGGTGGGGAACTACAATGAGCAGTTCTTC. Translating gives CASSRVGNYNEQFF.

This rearrangement joins TRBV6-2 or TRBV6-3 to TRBJ1-2; the match to TRBD1 covers 7 bases. The trim removed 5 bases at V and 4 bases at J, leaving 10 bases unmatched. CDR3 length equals 15 residues. Germline assignment: CDR1 MNHEY and CDR2 SVGEGT. The CDR3 here is CASSQSRGGSYGYTF. In nucleotides, the CDR3 is TGTGCCAGCAGTCAGAGCCGAGGGGGCTCCTATGGCTACACCTTC.